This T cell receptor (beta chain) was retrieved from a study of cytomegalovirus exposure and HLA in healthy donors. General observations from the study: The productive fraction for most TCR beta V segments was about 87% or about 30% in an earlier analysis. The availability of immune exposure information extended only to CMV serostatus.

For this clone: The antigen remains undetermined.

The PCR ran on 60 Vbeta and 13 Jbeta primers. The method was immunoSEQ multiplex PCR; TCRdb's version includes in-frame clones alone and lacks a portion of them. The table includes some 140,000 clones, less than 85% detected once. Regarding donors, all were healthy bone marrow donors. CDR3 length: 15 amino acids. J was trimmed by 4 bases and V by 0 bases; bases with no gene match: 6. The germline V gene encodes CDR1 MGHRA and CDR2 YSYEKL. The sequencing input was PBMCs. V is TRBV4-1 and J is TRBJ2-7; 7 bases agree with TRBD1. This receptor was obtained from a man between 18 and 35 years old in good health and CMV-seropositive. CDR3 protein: CASSQDAGGSYEQYF. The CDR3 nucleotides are TGCGCCAGCAGCCAAGATGCAGGGGGTTCGTACGAGCAGTACTTC.